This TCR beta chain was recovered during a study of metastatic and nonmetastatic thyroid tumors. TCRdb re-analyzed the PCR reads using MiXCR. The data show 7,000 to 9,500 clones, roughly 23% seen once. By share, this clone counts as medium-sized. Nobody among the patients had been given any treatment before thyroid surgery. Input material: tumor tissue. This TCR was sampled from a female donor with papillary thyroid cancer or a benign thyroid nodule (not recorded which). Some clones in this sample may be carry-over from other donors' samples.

The CDR3 spells CSADRGYRYGYTF. The CDR3 DNA reads TGCAGTGCCGACAGGGGTTACCGCTATGGCTACACCTTC. The genes are TRBV20-1 and TRBJ1-2; 8 nucleotides agree with TRBD1. The CDR3 sequence is 13 residues long. In germline, CDR1 is DFQATT, CDR2 SNEGSKA (reference sequence). J lost 4 bases, V lost 6 bases, and 7 bases had no gene match.